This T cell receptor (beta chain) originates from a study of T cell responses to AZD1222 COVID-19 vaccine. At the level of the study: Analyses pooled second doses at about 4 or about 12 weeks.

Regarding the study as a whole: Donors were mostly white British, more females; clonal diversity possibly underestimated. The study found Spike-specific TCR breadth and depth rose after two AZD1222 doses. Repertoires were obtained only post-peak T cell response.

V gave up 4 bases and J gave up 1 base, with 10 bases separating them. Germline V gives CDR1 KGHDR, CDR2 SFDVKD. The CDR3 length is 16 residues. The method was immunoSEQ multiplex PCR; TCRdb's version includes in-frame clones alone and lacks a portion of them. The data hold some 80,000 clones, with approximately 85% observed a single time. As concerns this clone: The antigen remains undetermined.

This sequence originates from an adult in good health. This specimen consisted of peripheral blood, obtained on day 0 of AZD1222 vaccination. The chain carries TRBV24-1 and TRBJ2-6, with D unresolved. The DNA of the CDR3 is TGTGCCACCAGTGACAGTAGGAAATCTGGGGCCAACGTCCTGACTTTC. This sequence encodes CATSDSRKSGANVLTF.